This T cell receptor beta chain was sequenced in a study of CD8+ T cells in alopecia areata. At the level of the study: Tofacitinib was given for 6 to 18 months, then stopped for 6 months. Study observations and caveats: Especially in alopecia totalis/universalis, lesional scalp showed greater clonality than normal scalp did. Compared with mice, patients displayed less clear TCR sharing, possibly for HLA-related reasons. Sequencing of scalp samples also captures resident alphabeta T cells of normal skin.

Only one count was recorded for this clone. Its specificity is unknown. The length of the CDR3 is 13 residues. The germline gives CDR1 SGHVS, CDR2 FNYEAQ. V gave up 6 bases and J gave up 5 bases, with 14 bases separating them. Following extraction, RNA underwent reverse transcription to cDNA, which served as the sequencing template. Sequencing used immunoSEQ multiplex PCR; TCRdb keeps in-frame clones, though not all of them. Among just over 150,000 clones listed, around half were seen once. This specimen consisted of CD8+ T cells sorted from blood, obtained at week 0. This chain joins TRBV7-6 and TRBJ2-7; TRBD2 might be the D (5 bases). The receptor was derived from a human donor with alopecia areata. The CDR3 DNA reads TGTGCCAGCAGGGCCGAGGGTACCGACGAGCAGTACTTC. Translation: CASRAEGTDEQYF.